A selection of T cell receptor beta chains follows, all from one sample in a study of cytomegalovirus exposure and HLA in healthy donors. The repertoire was sequenced with immunoSEQ multiplex PCR; TCRdb's copy has only in-frame clones and lacks some. The table shows roughly 110,000 clones, with roughly 80% occurring only once. Material for sequencing was PBMCs. The receptors derive from a man in his 60s in good health and CMV-seronegative. CDR3s include the opening cysteine and the closing phenylalanine or tryptophan. D genes are given only for firm matches. A row's size may be missing; if present it is once, few, many or a size class.

j_gene | abundance | v_gene | d_gene | len | CDR3nt | CDR3aa
TRBJ2-3 | . | TRBV18 | . | 14 | TGTGCCAGCTCACTCCGACCGGGGTCAGATACGCAGTATTTT | CASSLRPGSDTQYF
TRBJ2-3 | . | TRBV19 | TRBD1 | 15 | TGTGCCAGTAGGAGAGGACAGGGGGTAGCAGATACGCAGTATTTT | CASRRGQGVADTQYF
TRBJ1-2 | . | TRBV7-2 | TRBD1 | 13 | TGTGCCAGCAGTTCCGGACAGGGTTATGGCTACACCTTC | CASSSGQGYGYTF
TRBJ2-3 | . | TRBV6-6 | TRBD2 | 14 | TGTGCCAGCAAGGGACTAGCGGTCACAGATACGCAGTATTTT | CASKGLAVTDTQYF
TRBJ1-5 | . | TRBV28 | TRBD1 | 19 | TGTGCCAGCAGTCCCCACCTAAAAGTGGACAGGGGAGTAGAGCAGCCCCAGCATTTT | CASSPHLKVDRGVEQPQHF
TRBJ2-7 | . | TRBV19 | . | 14 | TGTGCCAGTAGTCCCCGCGGGGTAAGGAACGAGCAGTACTTC | CASSPRGVRNEQYF
TRBJ1-5 | . | TRBV5-1 | TRBD1 | 13 | TGCGCCAGCAGCGTACAGGGGAATCAGCCCCAGCATTTT | CASSVQGNQPQHF
TRBJ1-2 | . | TRBV6-1 | TRBD1 | 18 | TGTGCCAGCAGTGAAAGGTTTAGGACAGGGGGAAATGCCTATGGCTACACCTTC | CASSERFRTGGNAYGYTF
TRBJ2-5 | . | TRBV7-9 | TRBD1 | 13 | TGTGCCAGCAGCCCCGGACAGGCGAGTCCCCAGTACTTC | CASSPGQASPQYF
TRBJ1-4 | . | TRBV4-2 | . | 16 | TGTGCCAGCAGCCAAGCCCCGGGGGGATCGCCTGAAAAACTGTTTTTT | CASSQAPGGSPEKLFF
TRBJ1-1 | . | TRBV14 | TRBD1 | 15 | TGTGCCAGCAGCCGATGGACAGGGAAGAACACTGAAGCTTTCTTT | CASSRWTGKNTEAFF
TRBJ2-1 | . | TRBV7-2 | . | 16 | TGTGCCAGCAGCTTATCGGGGTCCGTCAACTACAATGAGCAGTTCTTC | CASSLSGSVNYNEQFF
TRBJ2-3 | . | TRBV2 | TRBD2 | 16 | TGTGCCAGCAGACAGACTAGCGGGGGGACGACAGATACGCAGTATTTT | CASRQTSGGTTDTQYF
TRBJ2-5 | . | TRBV11-2 | TRBD1 | 16 | TGTGCCAGCAGCTTAGCAGGGGGCTCCTCTGGCGAGACCCAGTACTTC | CASSLAGGSSGETQYF
TRBJ2-7 | . | TRBV5-6 | . | 12 | TGTGCCAGCAGCCCTAGCTCGGACGAGCAGTACTTC | CASSPSSDEQYF
TRBJ2-1 | . | TRBV9 | TRBD1 | 14 | TGTGCCAGCAGCGTAGGGGACAGGGATAATGAGCAGTTCTTC | CASSVGDRDNEQFF
TRBJ2-1 | few | TRBV29-1 | TRBD1 | 13 | TGCAGCGTTGCTGGACAGGGGGCAAATGAGCAGTTCTTC | CSVAGQGANEQFF
TRBJ2-2 | . | TRBV18 | . | 13 | TGTGCCAGCTCGTCCGGGAGCACCGGGGAGCTGTTTTTT | CASSSGSTGELFF
TRBJ1-5 | . | TRBV2 | . | 11 | TGTGCCAGCACTCAGAGCGGCCCCCAGCATTTT | CASTQSGPQHF
TRBJ2-3 | . | TRBV5-1 | . | 17 | TGCGCCAGCAGCCGATATGAAGGGGCAGGGGCCACAGATACGCAGTATTTT | CASSRYEGAGATDTQYF
TRBJ2-5 | . | TRBV5-6 | . | 15 | TGTGCCAGCAGCCTGATGGGGGGACTCCAAGAGACCCAGTACTTC | CASSLMGGLQETQYF
TRBJ2-3 | . | TRBV5-1 | . | 14 | TGCGCCAGCAGCTTGTTGCCAGGGCCAGATACGCAGTATTTT | CASSLLPGPDTQYF
TRBJ1-2 | . | TRBV2 | . | 10 | TGTGCCCAGGAAGCTGGTGGCTACACCTTC | CAQEAGGYTF
TRBJ2-2 | . | TRBV4-3 | . | 13 | TGCGCCAGCAGCCAAGAGTTAGCCGGGGAGCTGTTTTTT | CASSQELAGELFF
TRBJ1-1 | . | TRBV6-5 | . | 14 | TGTGCCAGCAGATCAACACAAGTGAACACTGAAGCTTTCTTT | CASRSTQVNTEAFF
TRBJ2-1 | . | TRBV9 | TRBD2 | 18 | TGTGCCAGCAGCGTAGGCAGGACCGGGACTAGCGGGACGGGTGAGCAGTTCTTC | CASSVGRTGTSGTGEQFF
TRBJ2-7 | . | TRBV5-1 | . | 13 | TGCGCCAGCAGCTTGGGGCAGTCCTACGAGCAGTACTTC | CASSLGQSYEQYF
TRBJ1-4 | . | TRBV19 | TRBD1 | 14 | TGTGCCAGTACACCGACAGGGGAGGATGAAAAACTGTTTTTT | CASTPTGEDEKLFF
TRBJ2-4 | few | TRBV5-1 | TRBD1 | 18 | TGCGCCAGCAGCCCTGGACAGGGTTTGAACCTAGCCAAAAACATTCAGTACTTC | CASSPGQGLNLAKNIQYF
TRBJ2-3 | . | TRBV27 | . | 14 | TGTGCCAGCAGCAATGACGGGAGCACAGATACGCAGTATTTT | CASSNDGSTDTQYF
TRBJ1-2 | few | TRBV5-4 | TRBD1 | 15 | TGTGCCACCAGAGATTGGACAGGGGCTGTCTATGGCTACACCTTC | CATRDWTGAVYGYTF
TRBJ2-1 | . | TRBV7-9 | TRBD2 | 15 | TGTGCCAGCAGGTTAGCGGGGGGGCCCTCAGGTGAGCAGTTCTTC | CASRLAGGPSGEQFF
TRBJ2-7 | . | TRBV18 | TRBD1 | 14 | TGTGCCAGCTCCAGACAGGGGGTAAACTACGAGCAGTACTTC | CASSRQGVNYEQYF
TRBJ1-5 | once | TRBV2 | TRBD1 | 15 | TGTGCCAGCAGTCCGACAGGGGGCAACAATCAGCCCCAGCATTTT | CASSPTGGNNQPQHF
TRBJ2-6 | . | TRBV27 | . | 17 | TGTGCCAGCCTATCGAATACGGACTTTTCTGGGGCCAACGTCCTGACTTTC | CASLSNTDFSGANVLTF
TRBJ2-7 | few | TRBV14 | . | 14 | TGTGCCAGCAGCCAAGACCAGTCGAAACGCGAGCAGTACTTC | CASSQDQSKREQYF
TRBJ2-3 | once | TRBV5-1 | TRBD2 | 20 | TGCGCCAGCAGCTACACCGGGACTAATCGGTTCGTACGTAGCACAGATACGCAGTATTTT | CASSYTGTNRFVRSTDTQYF
TRBJ2-7 | once | TRBV13 | TRBD2 | 14 | TGTGCCAGCACCCAGCGGGGGGCCGCCTACGAGCAGTACTTC | CASTQRGAAYEQYF
TRBJ1-1 | . | TRBV29-1 | . | 14 | TGCAGCGGACATAGGGACTTCATGAACACTGAAGCTTTCTTT | CSGHRDFMNTEAFF
TRBJ2-5 | . | TRBV28 | . | 13 | TGTGCCAGCGGGACCGGGGGTGTAGAGACCCAGTACTTC | CASGTGGVETQYF
TRBJ1-5 | . | TRBV9 | TRBD1 | 15 | TGTGCCAGCTCTTGGACAGGGGGCACGAATCAGCCCCAGCATTTT | CASSWTGGTNQPQHF
TRBJ1-1 | few | TRBV19 | TRBD1 | 14 | TGTGCCAGTAGTCCTTTGGACAGGGGAGTTGAAGCTTTCTTT | CASSPLDRGVEAFF